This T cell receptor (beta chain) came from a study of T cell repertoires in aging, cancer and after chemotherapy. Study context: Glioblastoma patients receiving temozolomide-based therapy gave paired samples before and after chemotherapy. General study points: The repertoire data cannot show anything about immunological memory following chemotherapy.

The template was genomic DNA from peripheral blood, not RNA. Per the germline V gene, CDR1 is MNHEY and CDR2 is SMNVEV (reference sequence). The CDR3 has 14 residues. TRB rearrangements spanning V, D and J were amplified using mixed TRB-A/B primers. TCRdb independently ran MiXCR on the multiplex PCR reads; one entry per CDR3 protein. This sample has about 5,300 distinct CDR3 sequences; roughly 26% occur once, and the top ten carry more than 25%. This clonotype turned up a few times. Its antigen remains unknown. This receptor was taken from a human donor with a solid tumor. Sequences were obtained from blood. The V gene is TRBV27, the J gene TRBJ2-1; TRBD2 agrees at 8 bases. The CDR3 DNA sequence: TGTGCTATAAAAGAAGGACTAGCCGGCGATGAGCAGTTCTTC. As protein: CAIKEGLAGDEQFF.